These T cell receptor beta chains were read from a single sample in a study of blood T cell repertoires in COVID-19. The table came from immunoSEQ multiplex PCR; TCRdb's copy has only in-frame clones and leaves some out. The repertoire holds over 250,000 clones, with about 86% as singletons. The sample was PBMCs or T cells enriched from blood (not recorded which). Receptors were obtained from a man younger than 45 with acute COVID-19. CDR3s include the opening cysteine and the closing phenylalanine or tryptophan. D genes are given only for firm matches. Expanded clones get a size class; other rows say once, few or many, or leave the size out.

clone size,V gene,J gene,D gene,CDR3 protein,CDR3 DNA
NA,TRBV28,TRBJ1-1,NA,CASSFTAGKTEAFF,TGTGCCAGCAGTTTTACGGCAGGGAAAACTGAAGCTTTCTTT
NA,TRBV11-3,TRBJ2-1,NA,CASSFDRQVLYNEQFF,TGTGCCAGCAGCTTTGATCGTCAGGTGCTGTACAATGAGCAGTTCTTC
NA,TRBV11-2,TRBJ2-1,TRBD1,CASSLGQGAEQFF,TGTGCCAGCAGCTTAGGACAGGGGGCTGAGCAGTTCTTC
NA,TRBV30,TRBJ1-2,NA,CAWRASDTRF,TGTGCCTGGAGGGCATCGGACACTCGCTTC
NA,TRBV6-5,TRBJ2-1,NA,CASKGGGVTYNEQFF,TGTGCCAGCAAGGGGGGGGGAGTTACCTACAATGAGCAGTTCTTC
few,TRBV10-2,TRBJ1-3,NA,CASSDIIGGYSGNTIYF,TGCGCCAGCAGTGATATTATCGGCGGCTACTCTGGAAACACCATATATTTT
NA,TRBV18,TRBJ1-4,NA,CASSPPREPAEKLFF,TGTGCCAGCTCACCACCCCGGGAGCCGGCTGAAAAACTGTTTTTT
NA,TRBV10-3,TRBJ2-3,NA,CAIAPNGDTQYF,TGTGCCATAGCCCCAAACGGAGATACGCAGTATTTT
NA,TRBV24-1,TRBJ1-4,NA,CATSDSGEPKLFF,TGTGCCACCAGTGATAGTGGAGAGCCAAAACTGTTTTTT
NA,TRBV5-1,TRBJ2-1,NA,CASTMISTSSYNEQFF,TGTGCCAGCACAATGATTAGCACCAGCTCCTACAATGAGCAGTTCTTC
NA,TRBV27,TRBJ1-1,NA,CASGRNTEAFF,TGTGCCAGCGGCCGTAACACTGAAGCTTTCTTT
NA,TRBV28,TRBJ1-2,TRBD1,CASSSTGGSGAVYGYTF,TGTGCCAGCAGTTCGACAGGGGGAAGTGGGGCTGTGTATGGCTACACCTTC
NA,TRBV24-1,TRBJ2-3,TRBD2,CATSDTSGGLDTQYF,TGTGCCACCAGTGATACTAGCGGGGGGCTAGATACGCAGTATTTT
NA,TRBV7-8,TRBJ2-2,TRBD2,CASRGGGTGGELFF,TGTGCCAGCCGCGGGGGGGGTACAGGCGGGGAGCTGTTTTTT
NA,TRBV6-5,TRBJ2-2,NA,CASMGGLTGELFF,TGTGCCAGCATGGGGGGTCTGACCGGGGAGCTGTTTTTT
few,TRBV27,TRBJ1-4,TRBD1,CASRQPGQDNEKLFF,TGTGCCAGCAGACAACCGGGACAGGATAATGAAAAACTGTTTTTT
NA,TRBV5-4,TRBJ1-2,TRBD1,CASSSQQGNHGYTF,TGTGCCAGCAGCTCCCAACAGGGGAACCATGGCTACACCTTC
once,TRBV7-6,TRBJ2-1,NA,CASSLNIPGEQFF,TGTGCCAGCAGCTTAAATATTCCTGGCGAGCAGTTCTTC
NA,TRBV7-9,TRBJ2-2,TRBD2,CASSPRTSGGRGTGELFF,TGTGCCAGCAGCCCGAGGACTAGCGGGGGGCGAGGAACCGGGGAGCTGTTTTTT
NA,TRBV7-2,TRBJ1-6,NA,CASSFQDSPLHF,TGTGCCAGCAGCTTTCAGGATTCACCCCTCCACTTT
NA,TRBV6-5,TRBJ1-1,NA,CEAGSRGTEAFF,TGTGAGGCGGGGTCCCGGGGGACTGAAGCTTTCTTT
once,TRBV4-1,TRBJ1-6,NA,CASSQGDTALNSPLHF,TGCGCCAGCAGCCAAGGCGATACAGCTCTCAATTCACCCCTCCACTTT
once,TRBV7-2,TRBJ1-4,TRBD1,CASSLVGTGEPLSLEKLFF,TGTGCCAGCAGCTTAGTTGGGACAGGGGAACCCCTTAGTTTGGAAAAACTGTTTTTT
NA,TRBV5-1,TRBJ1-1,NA,CASSLAQEAFF,TGCGCCAGCAGCTTGGCACAGGAAGCTTTCTTT
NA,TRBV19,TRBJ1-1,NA,CASSIGGGMNTEAFF,TGTGCCAGTAGTATAGGTGGAGGTATGAACACTGAAGCTTTCTTT
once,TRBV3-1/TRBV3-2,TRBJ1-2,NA,CASSQVPSNYGYTF,TGTGCCAGCAGCCAAGTTCCCAGTAACTATGGCTACACCTTC
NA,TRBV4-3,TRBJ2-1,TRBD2,CASSQAVVTGGADNEQFF,TGCGCCAGCAGCCAAGCGGTGGTAACGGGAGGGGCTGACAATGAGCAGTTCTTC
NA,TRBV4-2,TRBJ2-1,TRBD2,CASSVSVLAGEYEQFF,TGTGCCAGCAGCGTTTCTGTCCTAGCGGGGGAGTATGAGCAGTTCTTC
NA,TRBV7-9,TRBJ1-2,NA,CASSLGLPGNYTF,TGTGCCAGCAGCTTAGGGCTCCCCGGGAACTACACCTTC
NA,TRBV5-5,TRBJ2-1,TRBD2,CASSSGLVGAGDEQFF,TGTGCCAGCAGCTCGGGACTAGTGGGGGCGGGGGATGAGCAGTTCTTC
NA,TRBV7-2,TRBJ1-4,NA,CASSPYLSEKLFF,TGTGCCAGCAGCCCTTACCTATCCGAAAAACTGTTTTTT
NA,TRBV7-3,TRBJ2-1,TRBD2,CASSPVAGSYNEQFF,TGTGCCAGCAGCCCAGTAGCGGGCTCCTACAATGAGCAGTTCTTC